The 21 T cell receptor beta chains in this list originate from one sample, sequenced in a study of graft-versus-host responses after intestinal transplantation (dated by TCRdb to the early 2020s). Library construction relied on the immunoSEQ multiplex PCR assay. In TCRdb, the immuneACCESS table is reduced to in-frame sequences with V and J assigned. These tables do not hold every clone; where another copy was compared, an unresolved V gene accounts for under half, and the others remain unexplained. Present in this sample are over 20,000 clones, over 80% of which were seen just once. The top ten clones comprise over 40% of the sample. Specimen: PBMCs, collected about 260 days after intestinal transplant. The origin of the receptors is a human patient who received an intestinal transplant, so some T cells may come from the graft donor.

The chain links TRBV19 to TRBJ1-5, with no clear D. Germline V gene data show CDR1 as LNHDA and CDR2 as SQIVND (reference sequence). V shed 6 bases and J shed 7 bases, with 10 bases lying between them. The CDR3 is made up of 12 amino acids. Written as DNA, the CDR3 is TGTGCCAGTAGATCGACGGGGCAGCCCCAGCATTTT. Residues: CASRSTGQPQHF.

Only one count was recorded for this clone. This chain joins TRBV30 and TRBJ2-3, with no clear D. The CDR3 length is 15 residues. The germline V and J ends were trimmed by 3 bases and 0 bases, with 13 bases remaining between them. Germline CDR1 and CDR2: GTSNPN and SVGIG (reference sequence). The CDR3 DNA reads TGTGCCTGGAGCAAGGGTTACTATAGCACAGATACGCAGTATTTT. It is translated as CAWSKGYYSTDTQYF.

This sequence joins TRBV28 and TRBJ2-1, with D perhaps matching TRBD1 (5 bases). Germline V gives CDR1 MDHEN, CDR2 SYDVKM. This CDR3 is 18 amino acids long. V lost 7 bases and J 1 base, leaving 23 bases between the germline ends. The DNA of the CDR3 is TGTGCCAGCACCCCCAGGGTACCCAACCTTAAATCCTACAATGAGCAGTTCTTC. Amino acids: CASTPRVPNLKSYNEQFF.

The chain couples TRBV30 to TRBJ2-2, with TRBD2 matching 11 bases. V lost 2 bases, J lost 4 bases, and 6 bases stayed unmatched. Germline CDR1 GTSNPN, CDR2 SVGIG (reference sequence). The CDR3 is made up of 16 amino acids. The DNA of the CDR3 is TGTGCCTGGAGTTTTAGCGGGAGGGTTATCACCGGGGAGCTGTTTTTT. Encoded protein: CAWSFSGRVITGELFF.

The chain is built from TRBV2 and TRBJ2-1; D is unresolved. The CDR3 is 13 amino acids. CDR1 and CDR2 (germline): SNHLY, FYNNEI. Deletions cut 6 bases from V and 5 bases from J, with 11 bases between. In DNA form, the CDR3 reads TGTGCCAGCAGACGGAATCACAACAATGAGCAGTTCTTC. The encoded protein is CASRRNHNNEQFF.

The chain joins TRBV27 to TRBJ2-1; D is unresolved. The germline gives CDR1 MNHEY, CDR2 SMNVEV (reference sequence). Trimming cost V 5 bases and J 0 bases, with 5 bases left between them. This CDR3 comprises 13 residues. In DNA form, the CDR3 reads TGTGCCAGCAGTAGAAGCTCCTACAATGAGCAGTTCTTC. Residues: CASSRSSYNEQFF.

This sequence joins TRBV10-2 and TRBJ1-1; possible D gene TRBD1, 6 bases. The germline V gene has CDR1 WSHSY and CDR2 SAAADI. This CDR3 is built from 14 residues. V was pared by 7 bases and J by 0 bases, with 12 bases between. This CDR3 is CASNVGAMNTEAFF. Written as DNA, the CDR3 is TGCGCCAGCAATGTGGGGGCAATGAACACTGAAGCTTTCTTT.

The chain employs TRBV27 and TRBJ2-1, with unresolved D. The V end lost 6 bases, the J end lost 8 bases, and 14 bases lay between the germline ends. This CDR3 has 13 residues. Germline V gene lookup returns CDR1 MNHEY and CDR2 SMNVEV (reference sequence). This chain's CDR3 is CASSSAMWDEQFF. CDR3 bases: TGTGCCAGCAGCAGCGCGATGTGGGATGAGCAGTTCTTC.

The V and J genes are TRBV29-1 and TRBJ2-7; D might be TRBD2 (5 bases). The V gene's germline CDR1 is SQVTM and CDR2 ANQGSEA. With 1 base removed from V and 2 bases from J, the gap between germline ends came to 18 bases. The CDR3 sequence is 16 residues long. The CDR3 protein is CSVEGATGISTYEQYF. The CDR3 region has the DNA TGCAGCGTTGAAGGGGCGACGGGGATCTCAACCTACGAGCAGTACTTC.

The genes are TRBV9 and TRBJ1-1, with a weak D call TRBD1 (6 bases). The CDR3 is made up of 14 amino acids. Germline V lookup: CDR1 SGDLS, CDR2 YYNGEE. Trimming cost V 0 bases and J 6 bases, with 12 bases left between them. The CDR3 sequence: CASSVEGGAAEAFF. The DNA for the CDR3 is TGTGCCAGCAGCGTAGAGGGGGGAGCGGCTGAAGCTTTCTTT.

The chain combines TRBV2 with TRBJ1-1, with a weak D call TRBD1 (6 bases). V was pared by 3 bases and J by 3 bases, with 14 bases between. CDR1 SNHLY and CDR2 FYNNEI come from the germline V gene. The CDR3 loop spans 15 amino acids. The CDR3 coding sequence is TGTGCCAGCAGTGATATGGGGGCTGGTGACACTGAAGCTTTCTTT. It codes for CASSDMGAGDTEAFF. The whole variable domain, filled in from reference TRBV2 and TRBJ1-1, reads EPEVTQTPSHQVTQMGQEVILRCVPISNHLYFYWYRQILGQKVEFLVSFYNNEISEKSEIFDDQFSVERPDGSNFTLKIRSTKLEDSAMYFCASSDMGAGDTEAFFGQGTRLTVV.

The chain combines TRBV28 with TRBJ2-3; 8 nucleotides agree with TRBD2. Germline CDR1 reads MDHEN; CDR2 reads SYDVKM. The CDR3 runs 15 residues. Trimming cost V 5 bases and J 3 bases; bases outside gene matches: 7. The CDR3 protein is CASSEAGGATDTQYF. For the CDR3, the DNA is TGTGCCAGCAGTGAGGCGGGAGGCGCAACAGATACGCAGTATTTT.

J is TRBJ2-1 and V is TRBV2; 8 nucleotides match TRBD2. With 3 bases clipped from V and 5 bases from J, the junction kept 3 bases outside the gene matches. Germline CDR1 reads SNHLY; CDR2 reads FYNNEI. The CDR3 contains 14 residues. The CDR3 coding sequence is TGTGCCAGCAGTGAGGGGACTAGTGACAATGAGCAGTTCTTC. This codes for CASSEGTSDNEQFF.

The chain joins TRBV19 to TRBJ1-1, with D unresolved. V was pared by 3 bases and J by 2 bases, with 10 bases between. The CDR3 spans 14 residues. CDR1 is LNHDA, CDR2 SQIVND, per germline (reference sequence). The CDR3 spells CASSILTENTEAFF. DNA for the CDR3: TGTGCCAGTAGTATTCTTACAGAAAACACTGAAGCTTTCTTT.

The CDR3 is CASSVYSRGGGNEKLFF. CDR3 DNA: TGTGCCAGCAGTGTATATTCTAGGGGGGGCGGTAATGAAAAACTGTTTTTT. The chain employs TRBV28 and TRBJ1-4; D is perhaps TRBD1 (6 bases). This CDR3 is built from 17 residues. Germline V gene lookup returns CDR1 MDHEN and CDR2 SYDVKM. V was shortened by 5 bases and J by 4 bases, with 20 bases between the two germline ends.

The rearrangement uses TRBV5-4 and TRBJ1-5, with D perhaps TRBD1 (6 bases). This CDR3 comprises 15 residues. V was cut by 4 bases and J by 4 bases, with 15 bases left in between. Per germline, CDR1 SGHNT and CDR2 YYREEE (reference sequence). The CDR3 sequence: CASSRGRGLNQPQHF. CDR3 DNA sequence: TGTGCCAGCAGCCGAGGTCGGGGGCTGAATCAGCCCCAGCATTTT.

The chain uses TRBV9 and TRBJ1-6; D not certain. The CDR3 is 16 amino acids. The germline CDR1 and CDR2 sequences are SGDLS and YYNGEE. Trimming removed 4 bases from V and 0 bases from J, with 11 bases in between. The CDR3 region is CASSPASSSYNSPLHF. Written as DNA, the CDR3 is TGTGCCAGCAGCCCCGCCAGTAGCTCCTATAATTCACCCCTCCACTTT.

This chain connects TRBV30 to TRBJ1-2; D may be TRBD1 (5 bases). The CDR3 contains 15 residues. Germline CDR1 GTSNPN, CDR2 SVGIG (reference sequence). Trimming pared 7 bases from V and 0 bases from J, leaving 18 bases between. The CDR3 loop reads CASTEGSSANYGYTF. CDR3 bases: TGTGCCTCGACCGAGGGGAGTTCGGCTAACTATGGCTACACCTTC.

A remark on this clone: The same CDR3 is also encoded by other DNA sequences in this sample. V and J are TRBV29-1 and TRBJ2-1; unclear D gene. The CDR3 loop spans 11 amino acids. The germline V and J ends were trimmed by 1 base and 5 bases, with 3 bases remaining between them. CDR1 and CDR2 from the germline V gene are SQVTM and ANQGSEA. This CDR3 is CSVEGDNEQFF. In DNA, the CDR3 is TGCAGCGTTGAAGGGGACAATGAGCAGTTCTTC.

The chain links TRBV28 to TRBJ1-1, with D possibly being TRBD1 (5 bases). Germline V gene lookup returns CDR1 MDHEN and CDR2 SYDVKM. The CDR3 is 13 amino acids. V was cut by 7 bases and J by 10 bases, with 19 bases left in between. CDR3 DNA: TGTGCCAGCACCTCCGGGACCTGGAGGGCAGCTTTCTTT. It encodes CASTSGTWRAAFF.

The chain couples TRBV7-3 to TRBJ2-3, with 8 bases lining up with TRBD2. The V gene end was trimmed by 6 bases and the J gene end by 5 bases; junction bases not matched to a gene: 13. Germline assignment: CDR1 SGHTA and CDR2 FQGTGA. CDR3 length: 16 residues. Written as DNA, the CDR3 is TGTGCCAGCAGTCCCGGGACTAGAAGTTGGATAGATACGCAGTATTTT. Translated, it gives CASSPGTRSWIDTQYF.